The rows below give T cell receptor beta chains drawn from one sample of a study of OX40 agonist ivuxolimab in advanced cancers. Sequenced by immunoSEQ multiplex PCR; TCRdb stores in-frame clones only, minus some. The sample contains just under 55,000 clones, approximately 80% of which appear only once. This material consisted of CD4+ or CD8+ T cells sorted from blood, taken in a trial of the OX40 agonist ivuxolimab. The origin of the receptors is an adult with an advanced solid tumor such as melanoma, head and neck, liver or kidney cancer. Both conserved end residues are part of each CDR3. A D gene is named only where the DNA matches it firmly.

-	TRBV7-2	TRBJ1-6	CASGRDGNSPLHF
TRBD1	TRBV6-5	TRBJ1-5	CASRGGRDRGQPQHF
TRBD2	TRBV25-1	TRBJ2-5	CASRTSGSPETQYF
-	TRBV5-1	TRBJ1-1	CASSLWDKNTEAFF
-	TRBV6-5	TRBJ2-3	CASSYPPEGSTDTQYF
TRBD1	TRBV2	TRBJ1-5	CASSPFSTGKQPQHF
TRBD1	TRBV4-1	TRBJ1-1	CASSQRKLGGTYEAFF
-	TRBV30	TRBJ2-7	CAWSQDRSPYEQYF
-	TRBV7-3	TRBJ1-6	CASSLWTENSPLHF
-	TRBV4-2	TRBJ1-4	CASSLQVATNEKLFF
-	TRBV11-3	TRBJ2-2	CASSEGAAGELFF
-	TRBV7-2	TRBJ2-3	CASSLARGVGTSTDTQYF
TRBD2	TRBV5-6	TRBJ2-3	CASSFTSGRVTDTQYF
-	TRBV5-6	TRBJ2-5	CASSQWRVEETQYF
-	TRBV6-5	TRBJ2-2	CASSYKGAGTGELFF
-	TRBV6-5	TRBJ1-6	CASSSGRGLYNSPLHF
-	TRBV27	TRBJ2-6	CASRDQATGANVLTF
-	TRBV19	TRBJ1-4	CASSSYRGVPTNEKLFF
TRBD1	TRBV30	TRBJ1-5	CAWTGGEWNQPQHF
-	TRBV19	TRBJ2-7	CASSMGGNLNYEQYF
-	TRBV10-3	TRBJ2-7	CAISEGYEQYF
-	TRBV18	TRBJ1-6	CASSPLGSGAANSPLHF
TRBD1	TRBV29-1	TRBJ1-1	CSARTGNMNTEAFF
-	TRBV11-2	TRBJ1-2	CASSYNRAPDGYTF
-	TRBV5-1	TRBJ2-7	CASSLAATTYEQYF
-	TRBV28	TRBJ2-5	CASSLDPGDETQYF
-	TRBV5-4	TRBJ1-1	CATNGGDPRAANTEAFF